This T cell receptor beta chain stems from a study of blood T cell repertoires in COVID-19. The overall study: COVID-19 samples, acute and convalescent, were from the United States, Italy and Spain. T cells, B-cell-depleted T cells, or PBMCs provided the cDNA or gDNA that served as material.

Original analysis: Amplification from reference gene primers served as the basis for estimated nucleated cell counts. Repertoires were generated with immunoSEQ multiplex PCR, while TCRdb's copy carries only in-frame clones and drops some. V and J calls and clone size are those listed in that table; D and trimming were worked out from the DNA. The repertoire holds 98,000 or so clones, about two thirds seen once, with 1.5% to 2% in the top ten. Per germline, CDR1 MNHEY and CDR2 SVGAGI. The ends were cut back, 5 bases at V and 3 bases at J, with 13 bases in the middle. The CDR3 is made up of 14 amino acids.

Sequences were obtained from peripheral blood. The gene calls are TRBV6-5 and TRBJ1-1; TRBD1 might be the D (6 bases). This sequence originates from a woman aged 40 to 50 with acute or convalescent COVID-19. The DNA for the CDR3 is TGTGCCAGCAGTAGGGTTTACAGGGACACTGAAGCTTTCTTT. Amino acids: CASSRVYRDTEAFF.